The 27 T cell receptor beta chains presented below share a single source sample, sequenced in a study of T-cell memory formation after mild COVID-19. TCRdb reprocessed the 5' RACE reads with MiXCR, giving one entry per CDR3 protein. Of 250,000 or so distinct CDR3 sequences listed, roughly 18% were seen once; the top ten hold roughly 23%. Sample: PBMCs or a T cell subset sorted from them (not recorded which). These receptors all come from a man younger than 30 who had mild COVID-19 (a few samples of this study predate the infection). Cell type and time point are not known.

There are a few counts of this clonotype. The J gene is TRBJ1-1, the V gene TRBV7-2; D call uncertain. The CDR3 is made up of 14 amino acids. V was trimmed by 0 bases and J by 11 bases, leaving 16 bases between them. The germline gives CDR1 SGHTA, CDR2 FQGNSA. CDR3: CASSLAGRLLWAFF. The DNA for the CDR3 is TGTGCCAGCAGCTTAGCTGGACGCCTCTTGTGGGCTTTCTTT.

In this sample, this clonotype turned up a few times. This chain connects TRBV7-9 to TRBJ2-1, with D perhaps assigned TRBD1 or TRBD2 (5 bases each). The CDR3 runs to 15 residues. V was shortened by 0 bases and J by 7 bases, with 13 bases between the two germline ends. Germline CDR1 and CDR2: SEHNR and FQNEAQ (reference sequence). For the CDR3, the DNA is TGTGCCAGCAGCTTAGCGGGGGAACCAGGGAATGAGCAGTTCTTC. Translated, it gives CASSLAGEPGNEQFF.

This clonotype was observed a few times. The gene calls are TRBV10-3 and TRBJ1-2; unclear D gene. The length of the CDR3 is 14 residues. Germline V gene sequence: CDR1 ENHRY, CDR2 SYGVKD. V lost 0 bases and J lost 5, with 10 bases in between. CDR3 sequence (DNA): TGTGCCATCAGTGAGTCGTTAAGCCCTTATGGCTACACCTTC. Protein sequence: CAISESLSPYGYTF.

This clonotype was seen many times. The rearrangement joins TRBV5-1 to TRBJ1-6; 10 bases are a match to TRBD1. J lost 9 bases, V lost 0 bases, and 3 bases had no gene match. Germline lookup yields CDR1 SGHRS and CDR2 YFSETQ. CDR3 size: 15 residues. The CDR3 here is CASSLEGTGVSPLHF. The DNA for the CDR3 is TGCGCCAGCAGCTTGGAAGGGACAGGGGTTTCACCCCTCCACTTT.

V gene TRBV6-1 combines with J gene TRBJ1-2, with unresolved D. This CDR3 spans 13 amino acids. V was trimmed by 2 bases and J by 6 bases, leaving 10 bases between them. Germline lookup yields CDR1 MNHNS and CDR2 SASEGT. CDR3 amino acids: CASSEPETDGYTF. The CDR3 nucleotides read TGTGCCAGCAGTGAACCGGAGACGGATGGCTACACCTTC.

Many counts were recorded for this clonotype. J is TRBJ2-7 and V is TRBV15; no reliable D call. Trimming pared 5 bases from V and 7 bases from J, leaving 18 bases between. The germline CDR1 and CDR2 sequences are LNHNV and YYDKDF (reference sequence). This CDR3 has 14 residues. As DNA, the CDR3 is TGTGCCACCAGCCCAAGACACCCCCTGGGGGAGCAGTACTTC. This encodes CATSPRHPLGEQYF.

This clonotype was seen more than once but under ten times. This chain links TRBV5-1 with TRBJ1-6; a weak D match, TRBD1 (6 bases). The CDR3 extends over 19 amino acids. The V and J ends lost 0 bases and 2 bases respectively, with 18 bases between them. Germline V gives CDR1 SGHRS, CDR2 YFSETQ. DNA of the CDR3: TGCGCCAGCAGCTTGGATTTGGTCCACAGGGTGGCCTATAATTCACCCCTCCACTTT. Translated, it gives CASSLDLVHRVAYNSPLHF.

The J gene is TRBJ1-6, the V gene TRBV2; D call uncertain. Germline CDR1 and CDR2: SNHLY and FYNNEI. This CDR3 has 13 residues. V lost 6 bases and J 5 bases, leaving 8 bases between the germline ends. As DNA, the CDR3 is TGTGCCAGCAGGAGAAGCAATAATTCACCCCTCCACTTT. Its translation: CASRRSNNSPLHF. Looking up the rest from reference TRBV2 and TRBJ1-6 gives the full variable domain: EPEVTQTPSHQVTQMGQEVILRCVPISNHLYFYWYRQILGQKVEFLVSFYNNEISEKSEIFDDQFSVERPDGSNFTLKIRSTKLEDSAMYFCASRRSNNSPLHFGNGTRLTVT.

This clonotype was found many times. V usage is TRBV7-9 and J usage is TRBJ1-1; 9 bases agree with TRBD1. Germline assignment: CDR1 SEHNR and CDR2 FQNEAQ (reference sequence). V shed 2 bases and J 4 bases; nucleotides not matched to a gene: 2. This CDR3 region has 14 residues. This CDR3 reads CASSLTGQGTEAFF. Written as DNA, the CDR3 is TGTGCCAGCAGCTTAACGGGACAGGGCACTGAAGCTTTCTTT.

This clonotype came up a few times. V usage is TRBV5-1 and J usage is TRBJ2-2; no clear D. The CDR3 is 15 residues long. V was pared by 1 base and J by 0 bases, with 7 bases between. Per germline, CDR1 SGHRS and CDR2 YFSETQ. DNA of the CDR3: TGCGCCAGCAGCTTGCAGGCCTCGAACACCGGGGAGCTGTTTTTT. This sequence encodes CASSLQASNTGELFF.

Many counts were recorded for this clonotype. The rearrangement links TRBV7-2 to TRBJ1-4; D is possibly TRBD1 (6 bases). V was trimmed by 8 bases and J by 6 bases, leaving 10 bases between them. The CDR3 consists of 12 residues. Germline-derived CDR1 and CDR2 are SGHTA and FQGNSA. The DNA of the CDR3 is TGTGCCAGCGGACAGTTCCATGAAAAACTGTTTTTT. The encoded protein is CASGQFHEKLFF.

The rearrangement uses TRBV29-1 and TRBJ2-5, with D maybe TRBD2 (5 bases). Germline CDR1 is SQVTM and CDR2 is ANQGSEA. This CDR3 has 13 amino acids. V was clipped by 4 bases and J by 4 bases, with 13 bases between them. Written as DNA, the CDR3 is TGCAGCGTTGGTCGGGGAGTCCCAGAGACCCAGTACTTC. It is translated as CSVGRGVPETQYF.

V gene TRBV7-2 combines with J gene TRBJ2-5; TRBD2 agrees at 8 bases. The CDR3 sequence is 14 residues long. V was clipped by 2 bases and J by 4 bases; unmatched bases: 3. Germline V CDR1 and CDR2: SGHTA, FQGNSA. The CDR3 is CASSLSAGGETQYF. The CDR3 DNA follows: TGTGCCAGCAGCTTATCTGCGGGGGGAGAGACCCAGTACTTC.

The gene calls are TRBV2 and TRBJ2-7; D ambiguous. The germline V and J ends were trimmed by 8 bases and 0 bases, with 17 bases remaining between them. Germline assignment: CDR1 SNHLY and CDR2 FYNNEI. CDR3 size: 15 residues. CDR3 sequence (DNA): TGTGCCAGCGGTCGGAACGCAGCAAGCTCCTACGAGCAGTACGTC. Its translation is CASGRNAASSYEQYV.

This CDR3 is CSAHKRGGRETQYF. Here the CDR3 DNA reads TGCAGTGCCCACAAACGCGGGGGCCGGGAGACCCAGTACTTC. This rearrangement joins TRBV20-1 to TRBJ2-5; possible D gene TRBD2, 7 bases. The CDR3 covers 14 residues. Germline assignment: CDR1 DFQATT and CDR2 SNEGSKA (reference sequence). The V and J ends lost 6 bases and 5 bases respectively, with 19 bases between them.

This clonotype was detected many times. The V and J genes are TRBV6-5 and TRBJ1-2, with D perhaps TRBD1 (6 bases). The CDR3 spans 12 residues. The V end lost 6 bases, the J end lost 4 bases, and 9 bases lay between the germline ends. Looked up from germline, CDR1 is MNHEY and CDR2 is SVGAGI. CDR3 protein: CASRTGSYGYTF. The CDR3 region has the DNA TGTGCCAGCAGGACAGGTTCCTATGGCTACACCTTC.

In its sample, this clonotype was seen a few times. CDR3 bases: TGCGCCAGCAGCTTGGGATCCGCGGGGCCTCCGAGGGAGCAGTACGTC. It translates to CASSLGSAGPPREQYV. The rearrangement joins TRBV5-1 to TRBJ2-7, with D possibly matching TRBD2 (6 bases). V gave up 0 bases and J gave up 7 bases, with 20 bases separating them. Germline V CDR1 and CDR2: SGHRS, YFSETQ. There are 16 residues in the CDR3.

This clonotype has more than one count but fewer than ten. The chain uses TRBV7-2 and TRBJ1-6; D is possibly TRBD1 (6 bases). The CDR3 totals 14 residues. V gave up 2 bases and J gave up 6 bases, with 8 bases separating them. The germline gives CDR1 SGHTA, CDR2 FQGNSA. The CDR3 loop reads CASSLTGSNSPLHF. DNA of the CDR3: TGTGCCAGCAGCTTAACAGGGAGTAATTCACCCCTCCACTTT. The complete variable domain, with remaining parts taken from reference TRBV7-2 and TRBJ1-6, reads GAGVSQSPSNKVTEKGKDVELRCDPISGHTALYWYRQSLGQGLEFLIYFQGNSAPDKSGLPSDRFSAERTGGSVSTLTIQRTQQEDSAVYLCASSLTGSNSPLHFGNGTRLTVT.

The table lists this clonotype with many counts. The chain combines TRBV5-1 with TRBJ2-1, with 14 positions matching TRBD2. Germline V gene lookup returns CDR1 SGHRS and CDR2 YFSETQ. This CDR3 contains 16 residues. V lost 4 bases, J lost 4 bases, and 4 bases stayed unmatched. The CDR3 DNA follows: TGCGCCAGCAGCGTCGGGACTAGCGGGGGATACAATGAGCAGTTCTTC. Amino acids: CASSVGTSGGYNEQFF.

CDR3: CASSLGGSGAFF. CDR3 nucleotide sequence: TGTGCCAGCAGCTTAGGGGGGTCAGGGGCTTTCTTT. The chain joins TRBV11-2 to TRBJ1-1; possibly TRBD1 for D (5 bases). Germline V CDR1 and CDR2: SGHAT, FQNNGV. The ends were cut back, 1 base at V and 11 bases at J, with 11 bases in the middle. The CDR3 totals 12 residues.

Ten or more counts support this clonotype. V gene TRBV12-3 or TRBV12-4 combines with J gene TRBJ2-5, with 8 bases that match TRBD1. The length of the CDR3 is 12 residues. Trimming cost V 6 bases and J 5 bases; bases outside gene matches: 2. CDR3 DNA: TGTGCCAGCAGGCGGGACAGGGAGACCCAGTACTTC. This encodes CASRRDRETQYF.

This clonotype showed up just a few times. The gene calls are TRBV6-1 and TRBJ2-1; 7 bases are a match to TRBD1. This CDR3 comprises 14 residues. CDR1 and CDR2 from the germline V gene are MNHNS and SASEGT. J lost 6 bases, V lost 5 bases, and 7 bases had no gene match. The CDR3 reads CASSLRTGGNEQFF. The DNA of the CDR3 is TGTGCCAGCAGTCTTCGGACAGGAGGCAATGAGCAGTTCTTC.

In this sample, this clonotype turned up a few times. The V and J genes are TRBV7-3 and TRBJ2-3, with 8 bases lining up with TRBD2. Looked up from germline, CDR1 is SGHTA and CDR2 is FQGTGA. The V and J ends lost 5 bases and 5 bases, in that order; junction bases with no gene match: 12. This CDR3 spans 16 amino acids. The CDR3 DNA sequence: TGTGCCAGCAGCAACTCAGTAGCGGGGTCCGAAGATACGCAGTATTTT. It translates to CASSNSVAGSEDTQYF.

The chain carries TRBV7-2 and TRBJ2-7, with 10 bases that match TRBD1. Germline-derived CDR1 and CDR2 are SGHTA and FQGNSA. V shed 5 bases, J shed 4 bases, and the junction held 5 bases outside the gene matches. The CDR3 extends over 14 amino acids. CDR3 loop: CASSADRGWYEQYF. In nucleotides, the CDR3 is TGTGCCAGCAGCGCGGACAGGGGGTGGTACGAGCAGTACTTC. Complete variable domain (other parts from reference TRBV7-2 and TRBJ2-7): GAGVSQSPSNKVTEKGKDVELRCDPISGHTALYWYRQSLGQGLEFLIYFQGNSAPDKSGLPSDRFSAERTGGSVSTLTIQRTQQEDSAVYLCASSADRGWYEQYFGPGTRLTVT.

In this sample, this clonotype turned up many times. V usage is TRBV5-1 and J usage is TRBJ1-5; 7 bases agree with TRBD1. Per the germline V gene, CDR1 is SGHRS and CDR2 is YFSETQ. V lost 4 bases to trimming and J lost 5 bases; unmatched junction nucleotides: 9. The CDR3 contains 15 residues. The CDR3 DNA is TGCGCCAGCAGCCCGGGGGACAGACTCGATCAGCCCCAGCATTTT. It translates to CASSPGDRLDQPQHF.

This sequence joins TRBV20-1 and TRBJ1-6; D is uncertain. The CDR3 runs 12 residues. Germline V gives CDR1 DFQATT, CDR2 SNEGSKA (reference sequence). V lost 6 bases and J lost 6, with 9 bases in between. In DNA form, the CDR3 reads TGCAGTGCACCGGACGGTAATTCACCCCTCCACTTT. It encodes CSAPDGNSPLHF.

This clonotype was detected many times. This sequence joins TRBV3-1 and TRBJ1-5; 8 bases are a match to TRBD1. The germline V gene has CDR1 LGHDT and CDR2 YNNKEL (reference sequence). V was clipped by 4 bases and J by 6 bases; unmatched bases: 8. The CDR3 runs to 15 residues. The CDR3 protein is CASSPGQGHRQPQHF. In nucleotides, the CDR3 is TGTGCCAGCAGCCCAGGACAGGGTCATCGTCAGCCCCAGCATTTT.